The rows below give T cell receptor beta chains drawn from one sample of a study of T cells after yellow fever vaccination. MiXCR, applied by TCRdb to the 5' RACE reads, yields one record per CDR3 protein. The sample shows 100,000 to 150,000 distinct CDR3 sequences, about 7.4% of them seen only once. The sample in question was CD4+ T cells sorted from PBMCs, obtained 10 days after the first yellow fever vaccination. The receptors originated from a man in his late teens or twenties who received the YFV17D yellow fever vaccine. CDR3s include the opening cysteine and the closing phenylalanine or tryptophan.

J: TRBJ2-1; V: TRBV20-1; CDR3: CSASHTSGGGNEQFF
J: TRBJ2-7; V: TRBV5-1; CDR3: CASSMGKVEQYF
J: TRBJ1-2; V: TRBV20-1; CDR3: CSASHPGTGQGYTF
J: TRBJ2-7; V: TRBV7-2; CDR3: CASSPGTGFYEQYF
J: TRBJ2-3; V: TRBV5-6; CDR3: CASSLVSLKATDTQYF
J: TRBJ2-1; V: TRBV7-2; CDR3: CASSFRLAGDREQFF
J: TRBJ2-3; V: TRBV3-1; CDR3: CASSQGLADTQYF
J: TRBJ2-5; V: TRBV7-9; CDR3: CASGGEGLEETQYF
J: TRBJ2-1; V: TRBV7-3; CDR3: CASSPTPGAYNEQFF
J: TRBJ2-1; V: TRBV29-1; CDR3: CSVVRGGGAYNEQFF
J: TRBJ2-7; V: TRBV7-6; CDR3: CASSFRQGVGYEQYF
J: TRBJ1-4; V: TRBV4-1; CDR3: CASSQENRGFEKLFF
J: TRBJ2-4; V: TRBV3-1; CDR3: CASSQDRSQLLAAKNIQYF
J: TRBJ2-3; V: TRBV25-1; CDR3: CASSEHGGGADTQYF
J: TRBJ2-3; V: TRBV10-3; CDR3: CAISTGTSGGNTDTQYF
J: TRBJ1-2; V: TRBV20-1; CDR3: CSASFGYTF
J: TRBJ1-1; V: TRBV20-1; CDR3: CSACPDRNTEAFF
J: TRBJ1-1; V: TRBV11-2; CDR3: CASGPGPLNTEAFF
J: TRBJ2-3; V: TRBV12-3/TRBV12-4; CDR3: CASSSGAWDTQYF
J: TRBJ2-7; V: TRBV12-3/TRBV12-4; CDR3: CASSLGGSYEQYF
J: TRBJ2-5; V: TRBV19; CDR3: CASRRAGGLKETQYF
J: TRBJ2-4; V: TRBV21-1; CDR3: CASSKRDRENALAKNIQYF
J: TRBJ1-4; V: TRBV19; CDR3: CASGYIGALNEKLFF
J: TRBJ2-5; V: TRBV5-1; CDR3: CASRTGLAGQTQYF
J: TRBJ1-6; V: TRBV2; CDR3: CASSAEQGISPLHF
J: TRBJ1-2; V: TRBV20-1; CDR3: CSAPPGAGPYGYTF
J: TRBJ2-3; V: TRBV6-5; CDR3: CASSYSSPGLILDTQYF
J: TRBJ1-1; V: TRBV7-9; CDR3: CASSPHGRSTEAFF
J: TRBJ2-5; V: TRBV20-1; CDR3: CSALRLAGGQETQYF
J: TRBJ1-2; V: TRBV4-1; CDR3: CASSQDWQGVGGYTF
J: TRBJ1-6; V: TRBV9; CDR3: CASSVGALDSPLHF
J: TRBJ2-4; V: TRBV25-1; CDR3: CASSGLGASGGTNIQYF
J: TRBJ2-7; V: TRBV18; CDR3: CASSAGTGISYEQYF
J: TRBJ2-3; V: TRBV7-2; CDR3: CASSPDSSTDTQYF
J: TRBJ2-7; V: TRBV10-3; CDR3: CAISDAGHRYEQYF
J: TRBJ1-4; V: TRBV6-1; CDR3: CASSLGTGWKLFF
J: TRBJ1-5; V: TRBV20-1; CDR3: CSARVGGPRQPQHF
J: TRBJ2-5; V: TRBV7-2; CDR3: CASSLDSRTDRTQYF
J: TRBJ2-1; V: TRBV7-2; CDR3: CASSLRAGGRGNEQFF
J: TRBJ1-1; V: TRBV12-3/TRBV12-4; CDR3: CASKPRELLVRGTEAFF